The clone carrying this T cell receptor (beta chain) has a single count. Germline loops: CDR1 MDHEN, CDR2 SYDVKM. The length of the CDR3 is 12 residues. V dropped 10 bases and J dropped 6 bases, with 13 bases sitting between them. The sample comes from a study of blood T cell repertoires in COVID-19. As for the study in general: Specimens from acute and convalescent COVID-19 originated in the United States, Italy and Spain. In each case, the material was cDNA or gDNA derived from T cells, B-cell-depleted T cells, or PBMCs.

Original methodology: Amplification of reference gene primers was used by the study to estimate nucleated cell counts. Assay used: immunoSEQ multiplex PCR; TCRdb lists only in-frame clones, some missing. V and J calls and clone size follow that table, whereas D and trimming were derived from the DNA. The sample contains 540,000 or so clones, about 89% of which appear only once. V and J are TRBV28 and TRBJ1-3, with D tentatively TRBD1 (5 bases). Sequenced material: peripheral blood. The receptor comes from a woman aged 45-59 years with COVID-19, enrolled during active disease. The CDR3 region is CATQGGENTIYF. The CDR3 DNA reads TGTGCCACCCAGGGAGGAGAAAACACCATATATTTT.